This T cell receptor beta chain was recorded in a study of cytomegalovirus exposure and HLA in healthy donors (dated by TCRdb to the late 2010s). With regard to the full study: An earlier analysis of approximately 600 of the donors reported roughly 300 Gb of sequence data and 120 million or so unique TCR beta sequences from 150 million to 200 million T cells. Approximately 310 gigabases of sequencing data and 75 million to 85 million unique TCR sequences made up an early release that covered fewer than 650 HLA-typed donors. The genetic ancestry cluster associated with self-reported Caucasian donors included 80% to 90% of the 350 to 500 genotyped donors. The study aimed to test whether signatures of past pathogen exposure could be identified by cataloging public T cell receptors. The study profiled the T cell repertoires of 550 to 700 subjects by immunosequencing and related them to cytomegalovirus serostatus. Besides the first cohort of approximately 710 subjects, a separate validation cohort made up of 120 different subjects was used. To predict cytomegalovirus infection status, the study combined high-throughput TCR immunosequencing, statistical association of individual TCRs with disease status, and machine learning. To study patterns of TCR occurrence, a later analysis re-analyzed previously published TCR beta repertoires from more than 550 donors and added high-resolution HLA genotyping. Rather than using new phenotypic data, the later analysis identified candidate immune exposures from TCR beta sequences and from how often those sequences occurred across donors. An earlier analysis of around 640 of the donors used high-throughput TCR beta sequencing to judge whether each TCR beta V gene segment behaved as functional or pseudogenic. Donor age, sex, ethnicity and CMV serostatus were collected together with the repertoire data. A later genetic analysis used genome-wide SNP genotypes for about 55% of the 666 donors, treating that subset as a discovery cohort. Every repertoire in the discovery cohort had been generated on one and the same sequencing platform. Class I and class II HLA loci were covered by the typing at four-digit resolution. The number of donors typed differed by locus, with roughly 629-640 for A, B, C, DRB1 and DQB1, 522 for DQA1, 600 to 610 for DPA1, and under 490 for DPB1. Four to six DR-DQ haplotypes were handled as single units for association and clustering, since linkage in the cohort was strong. Across 398 genotyped donors of the cohort, an average of about 240,000 unique TCR beta nucleotide sequences per donor were sequenced, and about a sixth of those sequences were non-productive. Study-wide conclusions, independent of this receptor: In an earlier analysis of some 640 of the donors, most TCR beta V segments were observed in productive rearrangements about 90% or about 30% of the time, broadly matching IMGT annotations. CMV serostatus was the only immune exposure information available for the cohort. According to a later genetic analysis, donors in an Asian-associated ancestry cluster had fewer N-insertions in productive TCRs than the roughly 670-donor mean. Roughly uniform sequencing depth across donors was assumed in presence/absence analyses, although this assumption may not hold. A cluster of highly shared sequence variants was judged likely to be a technical artifact of the sequencing pipeline. An association between a missense DCLRE1C variant and V-gene and J-gene trimming of TCR beta chains was found in a later genetic analysis and replicated in an independent cohort. At a false discovery rate of 0.05, a later analysis linked roughly 17,000 TCR beta sequences to specific HLA alleles. HLA typing was unavailable for some donors at each locus, so association tests used only the typed subset. Assigning TCR associations to individual alleles was difficult when HLA alleles, especially DR and DQ, strongly co-occurred. The study listed 164 TCR beta chains as associated with cytomegalovirus. Around 16 rarely observed V segments, including chromosome 9 orphons, were excluded from the earlier analysis of several hundred of the donors because counts were too low. The classifier was reported to diagnose cytomegalovirus status with high specificity and sensitivity in both the original and validation cohorts. Linkage disequilibrium might explain the correlated functional status among segregating V segments, but an unknown experimental factor could not be ruled out. A further reported finding was that TCR beta sequences accurately predicted the HLA-A and HLA-B alleles for most subjects in the first cohort. A later analysis found that HLA-associated TCR beta chains were more clonally expanded and had lower generation probabilities than equally common non-associated chains. The authors suggested that the approach could potentially be extended to other disease states and immunological phenotypes. Because the 87-base-pair reads could not distinguish some IMGT-functional V segments, including TRBV6-2 and TRBV6-3, those segments were excluded. According to a later analysis, parvovirus B19, influenza, CMV and Epstein-Barr virus appeared linked to several top co-occurrence clusters. Across donors, most TCR sequences were observed very rarely, whereas some public TCRs were present in many individuals. In a later analysis, most CMV-associated TCR beta chains were found to appear HLA-restricted, with HLA associations seemingly driven largely by CMV exposure. In vitro tests confirmed that a few of the cytomegalovirus-associated TCR beta chains recognize cytomegalovirus antigens. This cohort had only TCR beta chains sequenced, and the lack of alpha or paired-chain data limited which features could be detected. In a later analysis, TCR association rates were found to vary across HLA loci, with the most associated TCRs seen for DRB1 alleles and the fewest for HLA-C alleles.

Notes on this clone: The antigen this receptor binds is unknown. Base quality data are lacking; no much larger clone is found one base away.

The library was produced with the immunoSEQ multiplex PCR assay. For the multiplex PCR, a mixture combining 60 forward primers for TCR Vbeta segments and 13 reverse primers for TCR Jbeta segments was used. The CDR3 region of rearranged TCR beta genes was amplified from genomic DNA with a multiplex PCR assay. On the Illumina HiSeq System, the amplified TCR beta libraries were sequenced as 87-base-pair reads. Per the source publication's procedure: A later analysis tallied roughly 80 million unique TCR beta chains across the 700 or so repertoires, and approximately 12 million of those chains were shared by two or more donors. A nearest-neighbor algorithm error-corrected the raw reads and collapsed the reads into unique sequences, merging closely related sequences to remove PCR and sequencing errors. Alignment of CDR3 sequences to IMGT reference sequences was used to assign V, D and J gene segments. For a sequence to be retained, a match of at least six nucleotides to both a V gene segment and a J gene segment was required. A rearrangement was called productive if the CDR3 had no stop codons and remained in frame with V and J, and every other rearrangement was called non-productive. CDR3 was defined according to IMGT convention as the region running from the second conserved V-encoded cysteine to the conserved J-encoded phenylalanine. The earlier analysis of some 600 of the donors excluded sequences that lacked an unambiguous match to a single V gene segment. An earlier analysis of about 600 of the donors called V segments functional above 56.7% productive rearrangements and segregating when the between-donor standard deviation exceeded 5%. A statistical classification framework was built for diagnosing cytomegalovirus status from the catalog of TCR beta chain sequences. In a later analysis, TCR nucleotide sequences were compared against IMGT/GENE-DB human TR gene sequences so that V and J genes could be assigned. Using the TCRdist pipeline, a later analysis assigned CDR3 sequences along with most-parsimonious VDJ recombination scenarios. In a later analysis, each TCR beta chain was defined by its CDR3 amino acid sequence together with its V-gene family, and reads lacking a unique V-gene family were excluded. To address suspected cross-contamination and a sequencing artifact, a later analysis removed a few hundred highly shared, low-generation-probability nucleotide sequences. In a later analysis, a clonal expansion index for each public chain was calculated from normalized within-repertoire ranks of inferred template counts. A later analysis computed generation probabilities with a VDJ recombination model fitted to out-of-frame rearrangements, and checked the results against IGoR. Hypergeometric tests were used in a later analysis to score TCR-TCR, TCR-HLA and TCR-CMV co-occurrence, with a repertoire-size bias correction applied to the TCR pairs. False discovery rates were estimated in a later analysis by permuting HLA or CMV assignments 20 times. In a later analysis, co-occurring TCRs were grouped using DBSCAN, and TCRdist sequence similarity was added for clustering within HLA-allele-positive subsets. Repertoires with fewer than 30,000 or more than 120,000 public chains were left out of co-occurrence clustering, as were five repertoires with anomalous nucleotide sharing. Entries here come from immuneACCESS through TCRdb and include only in-frame sequences with V and J called. Some clones fail to appear in such tables; in the studies checked, an unresolved V gene covers under half of the shortfall, and the cause of the remainder is unknown. Clonal size and the V and J genes are those of that table, whereas D and trimming came from the DNA. Counted in this sample were 240,000 or so clones; about 86% of them appeared once. Under 8% of the sample goes to the ten largest clones.

The cohort consisted of 600 or so healthy bone marrow donors. At the time of sampling, every cohort member was nominally healthy, though immune exposures that went unrecorded were likely present. The donor was CMV seropositive and belonged to the group of over 250 seropositive cohort members. A peripheral blood sample was collected from each donor, and TCR beta sequencing was performed on peripheral blood mononuclear cells. Genomic DNA was extracted from the blood cell samples with the Qiagen DNeasy Blood Extraction Kit. At the junction V is shortened by 5 bases and J by 4 bases, with 17 bases in between. The CDR3 numbers 15 residues from cysteine through phenylalanine. CDR3 DNA is the only sequence kept; it has 45 bases, read in frame from the first base. Reading the germline V gene gives CDR1 SGHVS and CDR2 FNYEAQ.

The chain joins TRBV7-6 to TRBJ1-2, with the D gene uncertain. Source material: PBMCs. This TCR derives from a woman aged 55-75 years in good health and CMV-seropositive. Here is the DNA: TGTGCCAGCAGCCCAAGACACCTTTTGGGCTATGGCTACACCTTC. The resulting protein is CASSPRHLLGYGYTF.